The rows below give T cell receptor beta chains drawn from one sample of a study of cytomegalovirus exposure and HLA in healthy donors. Clones were read by immunoSEQ multiplex PCR, and TCRdb kept only the in-frame ones, dropping some. The table has over 200,000 clones, about 83% seen once; the top ten hold over 1%. Sequencing was done on a sample of PBMCs. All receptors come from a human donor in good health. Both conserved end residues are part of each CDR3. Fields, in order: clone size, CDR3 length, D gene, J gene, V gene, CDR3 DNA, CDR3 protein. A D gene is named only where the DNA matches it firmly. Size tells how often a clone was seen (once, few, many) or the class of an expanded clone, and some rows leave it out.

-,16,TRBD2,TRBJ2-3,TRBV7-6,TGTGCCAGCAGCTTAGAAGCTAGCGGCCACACAGATACGCAGTATTTT,CASSLEASGHTDTQYF
-,12,TRBD1,TRBJ2-7,TRBV5-1,TGCGCCAGCAGCATTGGACAGGACGAGCAGTACTTC,CASSIGQDEQYF
-,13,TRBD1,TRBJ2-5,TRBV28,TGTGCCAGCAGCCGGGACAGGGCTGAGACCCAGTACTTC,CASSRDRAETQYF
once,13,TRBD1,TRBJ2-7,TRBV27,TGTGCCAGCAGTTCGACAGGGCTCTACGAGCAGTACTTC,CASSSTGLYEQYF
once,18,TRBD1,TRBJ1-2,TRBV7-2,TGTGCCAGCAGCTTAGGGGCACCGGGACAGGGCCAGGGCTATGGCTACACCTTC,CASSLGAPGQGQGYGYTF
once,13,-,TRBJ1-2,TRBV28,TGTGCCAGCAGTGATACAGCTAACTATGGCTACACCTTC,CASSDTANYGYTF
-,15,-,TRBJ2-2,TRBV7-3,TGTGCCAGCAGCTTTGGTAGAACGAACACCGGGGAGCTGTTTTTT,CASSFGRTNTGELFF
-,17,-,TRBJ2-7,TRBV7-9,TGTTCCAGCAGCCCAGTGGGTACCGGGACACTACCGTACGAGCAGTACTTC,CSSSPVGTGTLPYEQYF
-,14,-,TRBJ2-5,TRBV7-8,TGTGCCAGCAGCTTAGCTGGACATCAAGAGACCCAGTACTTC,CASSLAGHQETQYF
-,13,-,TRBJ2-1,TRBV19,TGTGCCAGTAGTATGACTAGTTCCCATGAGCAGTTCTTC,CASSMTSSHEQFF
-,16,TRBD2,TRBJ2-3,TRBV27,TGTGCCAGCAGTTTATCTGTAGCGGGAGTGGTTGGTACGCAGTATTTT,CASSLSVAGVVGTQYF
-,14,-,TRBJ1-1,TRBV6-5,TGTGCCAGCAGCCCCCCCGGTGCGGACACTGAAGCTTTCTTT,CASSPPGADTEAFF
-,15,TRBD2,TRBJ2-1,TRBV5-1,TGCGCCAGCAGCTCAGGGTCCAGCGGGGGCAATGAGCAGTTCTTC,CASSSGSSGGNEQFF
-,17,TRBD2,TRBJ2-1,TRBV9,TGTGCCAGCAGCGTCCCCGTCGGGATAGCGGGATCGGATGAGCAGTTCTTC,CASSVPVGIAGSDEQFF
-,16,TRBD2,TRBJ2-1,TRBV10-3,TGTGCCATCAGTAGAGGGACTAGCGGGAGAGGCGATGAGCAGTTCTTC,CAISRGTSGRGDEQFF
-,13,-,TRBJ2-1,TRBV7-2,TGTGCCAGCAGCGCGCGCGGAAGCAATGAGCAGTTCTTC,CASSARGSNEQFF
-,15,TRBD1,TRBJ1-2,TRBV15,TGTGCCACCAGCCCCGACAGGGGTAGGTGGGATGGCTACACCTTC,CATSPDRGRWDGYTF
-,14,-,TRBJ2-1,TRBV5-1,TGCGCCAGCAGCTTGGAGGACTATTACAATGAGCAGTTCTTC,CASSLEDYYNEQFF
few,15,-,TRBJ1-3,TRBV5-1,TGCGCCAGCAGCTCCCGCGGGAGCTCTGGAAACACCATATATTTT,CASSSRGSSGNTIYF
once,15,-,TRBJ2-1,TRBV4-1,TGCGCCAGCAGCCAAGTTACAGTGGTCTACAATGAGCAGTTCTTC,CASSQVTVVYNEQFF
few,16,TRBD1,TRBJ1-6,TRBV25-1,TGTGCCAGCAGTGCGTACCGGGACAGTCTATCTTCACCCCTCCACTTT,CASSAYRDSLSSPLHF
-,12,TRBD2,TRBJ2-5,TRBV29-1,TGCAGCGCGGGTCGGGGGGTCCGGGAGCAGTACTTC,CSAGRGVREQYF
-,19,TRBD2,TRBJ2-7,TRBV28,TGTGCCAGCAGTTTAGGCCCCACCCAGGGCGGGAGGGCCTCCTACGAGCAGTACTTC,CASSLGPTQGGRASYEQYF
-,14,TRBD1,TRBJ1-3,TRBV4-2,TGTGCCAGCAGCCAGGACAGGGGTCGGAACACCATATATTTT,CASSQDRGRNTIYF
-,15,-,TRBJ2-7,TRBV5-6,TGTGCCAGCAGCTTTCCGGGAGTTTCCAGTGGGGAGCAGTACTTC,CASSFPGVSSGEQYF
-,15,-,TRBJ1-5,TRBV10-3,TGTGCCATCAGTGAGCGGGGAGTCTCCAATCAGCCCCAGCATTTT,CAISERGVSNQPQHF
-,17,TRBD2,TRBJ2-2,TRBV5-1,TGCGCCAGCAGCTGGGGACTAGCGGGTCTAGACCCCGGGGAGCTGTTTTTT,CASSWGLAGLDPGELFF
-,16,TRBD1,TRBJ1-1,TRBV15,TGTGCCACCAGCAGAGAGGCGACAGGGTGGAACACTGAAGCTTTCTTT,CATSREATGWNTEAFF
-,14,TRBD1,TRBJ1-1,TRBV6-6,TGTGCCAGCAGTCCGACAGGGTCTCACACTGAAGCTTTCTTT,CASSPTGSHTEAFF
-,18,-,TRBJ2-1,TRBV4-2,TGTGCCAGCAGCCAAGATAGCGCGACTAGTCAGGCCTACAATGAGCAGTTCTTC,CASSQDSATSQAYNEQFF
-,15,TRBD2,TRBJ2-5,TRBV29-1,TGCAGCGTAGGACCTCTTAGCGGGAGGTCAGAGACCCAGTACTTC,CSVGPLSGRSETQYF
-,13,-,TRBJ1-2,TRBV9,TGTGCCAGCAGCGTAGAACAAAACATCGGCTACACCTTC,CASSVEQNIGYTF
once,16,-,TRBJ1-1,TRBV4-2,TGTGCCAGCAGCCAAGATCCGGACAGATATAACACTGAAGCTTTCTTT,CASSQDPDRYNTEAFF
-,14,-,TRBJ2-2,TRBV28,TGTGCCAGCAGCAGACAGATTAACACCGGGGAGCTGTTTTTT,CASSRQINTGELFF
-,16,-,TRBJ1-4,TRBV15,TGTGCCACCAGCAGGTCCCCTAGTGCAACTAATGAAAAACTGTTTTTT,CATSRSPSATNEKLFF
-,16,-,TRBJ2-3,TRBV7-8,TGTGCCAGCAGCTTAGTGGCGGGGACCAGCACAGATACGCAGTATTTT,CASSLVAGTSTDTQYF
-,15,-,TRBJ1-5,TRBV18,TGTGCCAGCTCACTCGGACAGCCTAACAATCAGCCCCAGCATTTT,CASSLGQPNNQPQHF
-,16,TRBD1,TRBJ2-2,TRBV18,TGTGCCAGCTCACGAAGACAGGGGGCTAACACCGGGGAGCTGTTTTTT,CASSRRQGANTGELFF
-,13,TRBD2,TRBJ2-5,TRBV11-2,TGTGCCAGCAGCTGGGGGGGGCAAGAGACCCAGTACTTC,CASSWGGQETQYF
once,16,-,TRBJ1-3,TRBV7-2,TGTGCCAGCAGCTTGACAGCCTCAAACTCTGGAAACACCATATATTTT,CASSLTASNSGNTIYF
-,16,-,TRBJ2-7,TRBV19,TGTGCCAGTAGTTCTCCAGAGAGACAGGAATACTACGAGCAGTACTTC,CASSSPERQEYYEQYF
-,17,TRBD1,TRBJ2-5,TRBV5-4,TGTGCCAGCAGGTTTGTAGGGACAGGGCCGCGCAGAGAGACCCAGTACTTC,CASRFVGTGPRRETQYF
-,13,TRBD1,TRBJ1-2,TRBV5-1,TGCGCCAGCAGCTCCACAGGGGGGGGTGGCTACACCTTC,CASSSTGGGGYTF
-,12,TRBD1,TRBJ1-4,TRBV10-3,TGTGCCATCAGGGACAGGGCTGAAAAACTGTTTTTT,CAIRDRAEKLFF
-,15,-,TRBJ1-4,TRBV9,TGTGCCAGCAGCGTAGACAGACATGCGGGTGAAAAACTGTTTTTT,CASSVDRHAGEKLFF
-,13,TRBD1,TRBJ1-2,TRBV28,TGTGCCAGCAGACAACAGGGGGGCTATGGCTACACCTTC,CASRQQGGYGYTF
-,12,TRBD2,TRBJ2-7,TRBV6-6,TGTGCCGCCTCGGGAGGGCGCTACGAGCAGTACTTC,CAASGGRYEQYF
-,15,-,TRBJ2-1,TRBV19,TGTGCCAGTAGTATATCGGGAAGAACACTAAATGAGCAGTTCTTC,CASSISGRTLNEQFF
-,15,-,TRBJ1-2,TRBV7-9,TGTGCCAGCAGCTTATTTTCAGGGGACGGCTATGGCTACACCTTC,CASSLFSGDGYGYTF
-,15,-,TRBJ1-5,TRBV19,TGTGCCAGTAGTATCGGCCAGGTGTCCAATCAGCCCCAGCATTTT,CASSIGQVSNQPQHF
few,14,-,TRBJ1-6,TRBV6-4,TGTGCCAGCAGTGAGCGGGGGGATAATTCACCCCTCCACTTT,CASSERGDNSPLHF
-,13,-,TRBJ1-2,TRBV6-1,TGTGCCAGCACCCTACGGGGGTCCCATGGCTACACCTTC,CASTLRGSHGYTF
-,16,TRBD2,TRBJ2-7,TRBV9,TGTGCCAGCAGCGTAGGTGGCGGGAGGGCCAGCGGGGAGCAGTACTTC,CASSVGGGRASGEQYF
-,16,TRBD1,TRBJ1-3,TRBV28,TGTGCCAGCAGCGGGACAGGGGAATACTCTGGAAACACCATATATTTT,CASSGTGEYSGNTIYF
-,15,TRBD2,TRBJ2-1,TRBV5-4,TGTGCCAGCAGCTTAACTAGCGGATCCTACAATGAGCAGTTCTTC,CASSLTSGSYNEQFF
once,15,TRBD2,TRBJ2-7,TRBV10-2,TGCGCCAGCAGTGAGCTGGCTAGCGGAACCTACGAGCAGTACTTC,CASSELASGTYEQYF
-,15,TRBD2,TRBJ2-3,TRBV27,TGTGCCAGCAGTTGGGAGGGGCTGGGGGTAGATACGCAGTATTTT,CASSWEGLGVDTQYF
-,17,-,TRBJ1-1,TRBV18,TGTGCCAGCTCACCCCTGAGGTACACGGGAGGTAACACTGAAGCTTTCTTT,CASSPLRYTGGNTEAFF